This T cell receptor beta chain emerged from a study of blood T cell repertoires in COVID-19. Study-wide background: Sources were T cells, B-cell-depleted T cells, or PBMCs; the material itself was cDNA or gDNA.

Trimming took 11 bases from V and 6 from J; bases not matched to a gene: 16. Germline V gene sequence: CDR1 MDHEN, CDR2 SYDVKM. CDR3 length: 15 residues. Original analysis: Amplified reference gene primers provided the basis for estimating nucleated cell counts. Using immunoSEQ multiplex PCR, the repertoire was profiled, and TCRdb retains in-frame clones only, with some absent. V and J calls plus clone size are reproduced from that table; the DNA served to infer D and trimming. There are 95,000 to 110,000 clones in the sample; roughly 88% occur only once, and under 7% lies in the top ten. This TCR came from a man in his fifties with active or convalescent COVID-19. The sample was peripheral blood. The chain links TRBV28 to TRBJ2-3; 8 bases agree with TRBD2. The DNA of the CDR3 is TGTGCCTGCGCTGCGGGAGGCCAAGGGCTGGATACGCAGTATTTT. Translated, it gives CACAAGGQGLDTQYF.